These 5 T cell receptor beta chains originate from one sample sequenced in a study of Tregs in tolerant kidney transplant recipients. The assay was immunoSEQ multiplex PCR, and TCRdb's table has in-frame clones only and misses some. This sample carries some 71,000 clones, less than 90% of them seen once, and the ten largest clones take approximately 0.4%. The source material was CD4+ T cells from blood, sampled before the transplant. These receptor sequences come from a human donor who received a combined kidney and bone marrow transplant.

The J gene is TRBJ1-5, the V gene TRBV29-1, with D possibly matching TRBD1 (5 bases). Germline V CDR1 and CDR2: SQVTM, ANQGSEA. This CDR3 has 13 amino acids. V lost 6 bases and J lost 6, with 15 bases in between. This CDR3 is CSVSLGGGQPQHF. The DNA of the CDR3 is TGCAGCGTGTCCCTGGGGGGAGGTCAGCCCCAGCATTTT.

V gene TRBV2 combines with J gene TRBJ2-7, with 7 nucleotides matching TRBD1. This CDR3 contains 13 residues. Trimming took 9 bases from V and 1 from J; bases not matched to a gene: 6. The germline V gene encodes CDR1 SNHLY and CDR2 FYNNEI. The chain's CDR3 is CASQTGTSYEQYF. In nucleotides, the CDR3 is TGTGCCAGTCAGACAGGGACATCCTACGAGCAGTACTTC.

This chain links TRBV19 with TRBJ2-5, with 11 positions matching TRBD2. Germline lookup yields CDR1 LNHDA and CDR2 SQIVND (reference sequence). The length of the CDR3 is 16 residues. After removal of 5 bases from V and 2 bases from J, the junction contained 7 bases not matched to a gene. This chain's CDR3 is CASSSTSGRGQETQYF. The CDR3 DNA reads TGTGCCAGTAGTTCTACTAGCGGGAGAGGTCAAGAGACCCAGTACTTC. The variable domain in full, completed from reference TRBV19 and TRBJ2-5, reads DGGITQSPKYLFRKEGQNVTLSCEQNLNHDAMYWYRQDPGQGLRLIYYSQIVNDFQKGDIAEGYSVSREKKESFPLTVTSAQKNPTAFYLCASSSTSGRGQETQYFGPGTRLLVL.

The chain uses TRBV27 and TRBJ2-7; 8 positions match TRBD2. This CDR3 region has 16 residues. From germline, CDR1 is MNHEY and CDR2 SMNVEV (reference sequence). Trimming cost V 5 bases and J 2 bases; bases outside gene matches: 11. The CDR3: CASSPREGLGTYEQYF. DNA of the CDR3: TGTGCCAGCAGTCCCCGCGAGGGACTAGGAACCTACGAGCAGTACTTC.

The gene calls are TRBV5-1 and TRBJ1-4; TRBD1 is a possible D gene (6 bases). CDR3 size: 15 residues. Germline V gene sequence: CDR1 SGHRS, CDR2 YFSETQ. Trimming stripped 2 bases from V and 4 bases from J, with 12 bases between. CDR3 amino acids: CASSLDGQYNEKLFF. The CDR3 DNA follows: TGCGCCAGCAGCTTAGATGGACAGTATAATGAAAAACTGTTTTTT.